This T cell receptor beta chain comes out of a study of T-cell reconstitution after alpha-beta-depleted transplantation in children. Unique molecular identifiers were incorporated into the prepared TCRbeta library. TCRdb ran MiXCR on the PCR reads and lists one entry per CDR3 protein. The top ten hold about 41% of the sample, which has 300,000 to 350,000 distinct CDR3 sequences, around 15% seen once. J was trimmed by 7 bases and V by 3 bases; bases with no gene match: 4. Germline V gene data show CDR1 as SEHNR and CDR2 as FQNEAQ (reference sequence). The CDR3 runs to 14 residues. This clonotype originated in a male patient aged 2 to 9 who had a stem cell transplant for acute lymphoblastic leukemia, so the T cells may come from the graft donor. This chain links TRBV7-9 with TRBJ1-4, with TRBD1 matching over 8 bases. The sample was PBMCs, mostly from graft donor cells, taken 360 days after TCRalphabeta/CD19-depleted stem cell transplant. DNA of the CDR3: TGTGCCAGCAGCTTCTACAGGGGGACTGAAAAACTGTTTTTT. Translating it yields CASSFYRGTEKLFF. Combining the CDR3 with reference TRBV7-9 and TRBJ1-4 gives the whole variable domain DTGVSQNPRHKITKRGQNVTFRCDPISEHNRLYWYRQTLGQGPEFLTYFQNEAQLEKSRLLSDRFSAERPKGSFSTLEIQRTEQGDSAMYLCASSFYRGTEKLFFGSGTQLSVL.